This T cell receptor (beta chain) came from a study of control samples from healthy donors and cancer patients. The CDR3 has 15 amino acids. CDR1 is LNHDA and CDR2 is SQIVND in the germline V gene (reference sequence). V lost 5 bases to trimming and J lost 2 bases, with 13 bases between them. The method was immunoSEQ multiplex PCR; TCRdb's version includes in-frame clones alone and lacks a portion of them. Among about 120,000 clones listed, roughly 93% were seen once. The V gene is TRBV19, the J gene TRBJ1-3, with D tentatively TRBD1 (6 bases). Sequencing was performed on blood. This sequence originates from a young man in good health. The CDR3 spells CASSPEGGPGNTIYF. DNA of the CDR3: TGTGCCAGTAGTCCCGAGGGGGGTCCTGGAAACACCATATATTTT.